This T cell receptor beta chain was sequenced during a study of cytomegalovirus exposure and HLA in healthy donors. General study findings and limits: Sequencing likely caused a cluster of highly shared sequence variants. In a later analysis, the majority of CMV-associated beta chains seemingly showed HLA restriction. The records held CMV serostatus as the only immune exposure information.

On this clone: What it recognizes is unknown.

The PCR made use of 60 Vbeta and 13 Jbeta primers. Data came from immunoSEQ multiplex PCR; TCRdb stores just in-frame clones and leaves some out. The data contain about 120,000 clones, over 65% of them seen just once; the ten biggest clones take up less than 3%. The sample was PBMCs. The receptor was derived from a woman aged 40 to 55 in good health and CMV-seropositive.

This CDR3 is CASRDRGLEEQYF. CDR3 DNA sequence: TGTGCCAGTAGGGACAGGGGGCTCGAAGAGCAGTACTTC. This chain connects TRBV19 to TRBJ2-7; TRBD1 agrees at 11 bases. With V trimmed by 6 bases and J by 7 bases, 5 bases remained unmatched. Germline values: CDR1 LNHDA, CDR2 SQIVND (reference sequence). This CDR3 region has 13 residues.